These 24 T cell receptor beta chains were all obtained from the same sample, sequenced in a study of glioma-infiltrating T cells after dendritic cell vaccination. The data were produced by immunoSEQ multiplex PCR, yet TCRdb's version contains in-frame clones alone and is incomplete. This sample has around 90,000 clones, with approximately 78% found just once. Time point reported: after dendritic cell vaccination, including at tumor progression/relapse. Sample: blood, taken after dendritic cell vaccination. These receptors came from a human donor with glioblastoma.

The rearrangement links TRBV20-1 to TRBJ2-7; D gene ambiguous. The CDR3 has 11 residues. The V gene lost 4 bases and the J gene lost 0 bases, with 4 bases spanning the gap. The germline CDR1 and CDR2 sequences are DFQATT and SNEGSKA (reference sequence). The chain's CDR3 is CSATNSYEQYF. The DNA for the CDR3 is TGCAGTGCTACCAACTCCTACGAGCAGTACTTC.

This clone came up once. This chain connects TRBV29-1 to TRBJ2-7; tentative D call: TRBD1 (6 bases). The CDR3 is 15 amino acids. Looked up from germline, CDR1 is SQVTM and CDR2 is ANQGSEA. The germline V and J ends were trimmed by 0 bases and 0 bases, with 12 bases remaining between them. CDR3 amino acids: CSVEEGQGISYEQYF. Written as DNA, the CDR3 is TGCAGCGTTGAAGAAGGCCAGGGGATCTCCTACGAGCAGTACTTC.

This clone was counted once. J is TRBJ2-2 and V is TRBV29-1; D might be TRBD1 (6 bases). CDR3 length: 13 residues. Germline values: CDR1 SQVTM, CDR2 ANQGSEA. Trimming left V 6 bases short and J 3 bases short, with 11 bases between. CDR3 loop: CSVAGVYTGELFF. CDR3 DNA: TGCAGCGTCGCAGGGGTCTACACCGGGGAGCTGTTTTTT.

This clone was observed once. The sample has other DNA sequences that encode this CDR3 too. The V gene is TRBV6-5, the J gene TRBJ2-7; a weak D match, TRBD2 (6 bases). CDR1 is MNHEY and CDR2 is SVGAGI in the germline V gene. The CDR3 spans 14 residues. V shed 2 bases and J shed 0 bases, with 8 bases lying between them. For the CDR3, the DNA is TGTGCCAGCAGTTACAGGGACTCCTCCTACGAGCAGTACTTC. Its protein is CASSYRDSSYEQYF.

The rearrangement uses TRBV9 and TRBJ2-2; TRBD2 matches 12 bases. V was pared by 3 bases and J by 6 bases, with 12 bases of the junction left unmatched. Germline values: CDR1 SGDLS, CDR2 YYNGEE. The CDR3 covers 18 residues. The CDR3 DNA follows: TGTGCCAGCAGCGCCTACAAGGGACTAGCGGGCAGGGCCGGGGAGCTGTTTTTT. It is translated as CASSAYKGLAGRAGELFF.

The chain carries TRBV4-2 and TRBJ1-5; perhaps TRBD1 as D (5 bases). Germline lookup yields CDR1 LGHNA and CDR2 YNFKEQ. The CDR3 runs 16 residues. V was pared by 0 bases and J by 7 bases, with 16 bases between. The CDR3 loop is CASSQDWPGRDQPQHF. The CDR3 nucleotides read TGTGCCAGCAGCCAAGATTGGCCCGGGAGGGACCAGCCCCAGCATTTT.

V usage is TRBV28 and J usage is TRBJ1-5; weak D call: TRBD1 (6 bases). CDR1 is MDHEN and CDR2 is SYDVKM in the germline V gene. Trimming took off 6 bases at V and 1 base at J, with 16 bases between the two ends. The length of the CDR3 is 16 residues. The CDR3 spells CASRFTGGASNQPQHF. For the CDR3, the DNA is TGTGCCAGCAGGTTCACTGGGGGGGCAAGCAATCAGCCCCAGCATTTT.

The genes are TRBV7-6 and TRBJ2-3; 7 positions agree with TRBD1. This CDR3 contains 17 residues. Per germline, CDR1 SGHVS and CDR2 FNYEAQ. V lost 5 bases to trimming and J lost 0 bases; unmatched junction nucleotides: 11. DNA of the CDR3: TGTGCCAGCAGCCAACGCTGGACAGGAGCCAGCACAGATACGCAGTATTTT. It is translated as CASSQRWTGASTDTQYF.

This clone is medium-sized in the sample. The J gene is TRBJ2-2, the V gene TRBV6-1, with 8 nucleotides matching TRBD2. Germline trimming cut 1 base from V and 8 bases from J; bases unmatched to any gene: 6. CDR3 length equals 15 residues. CDR1 MNHNS and CDR2 SASEGT come from the germline V gene. The CDR3 DNA reads TGTGCCAGCAGTGAAGATCAAGCGGGAGCAGGGGAGCTGTTTTTT. Translation gives CASSEDQAGAGELFF.

This chain uses TRBV29-1 with TRBJ2-5; unclear D gene. This CDR3 spans 14 amino acids. V lost 4 bases to trimming and J lost 0 bases, with 12 bases between them. CDR1 and CDR2 (germline): SQVTM, ANQGSEA. The CDR3 sequence is CSVVFAQNQETQYF. The CDR3 region has the DNA TGCAGCGTTGTATTCGCACAGAACCAAGAGACCCAGTACTTC.

The chain couples TRBV5-4 to TRBJ2-7; 7 positions agree with TRBD1. The length of the CDR3 is 14 residues. Per the germline V gene, CDR1 is SGHNT and CDR2 is YYREEE (reference sequence). V lost 3 bases, J lost 0 bases, and 3 bases stayed unmatched. Here the CDR3 DNA reads TGTGCCAGCAGCTCAAGGACAGGCTCCTACGAGCAGTACTTC. Amino acid sequence: CASSSRTGSYEQYF.

The chain uses TRBV7-6 and TRBJ1-1; the match to TRBD1 covers 7 bases. V trimming: 3 bases; J trimming: 1 base; junction bases outside the gene matches: 2. Germline-derived CDR1 and CDR2 are SGHVS and FNYEAQ. The length of the CDR3 is 14 residues. CDR3 region: CASSLGQTNTEAFF. The CDR3 coding sequence is TGTGCCAGCAGCTTGGGACAGACGAACACTGAAGCTTTCTTT.

V and J are TRBV7-9 and TRBJ1-5, with 9 bases matching TRBD1. This CDR3 spans 17 amino acids. CDR1 is SEHNR and CDR2 is FQNEAQ in the germline V gene (reference sequence). V was pared by 3 bases and J by 5 bases, with 11 bases of the junction left unmatched. The CDR3 nucleotides are TGTGCCAGCAGCTTGGCCGATGGGACAGGGAGTGATCAGCCCCAGCATTTT. Translation: CASSLADGTGSDQPQHF.

This clone turned up a few times. The J gene is TRBJ1-2, the V gene TRBV19, with a tentative D call TRBD1 (5 bases). The CDR3 covers 15 residues. CDR1 LNHDA and CDR2 SQIVND come from the germline V gene (reference sequence). V was trimmed by 3 bases and J by 1 base, leaving 12 bases between them. CDR3 sequence: CASSILGGSNYGYTF. The DNA for the CDR3 is TGTGCCAGTAGTATTTTGGGGGGAAGTAACTATGGCTACACCTTC.

The chain combines TRBV21-1 with TRBJ1-5; TRBD1 reflects the table's D call only, with no check against the DNA. TRBV21-1 is reported as a pseudogene. The length of the CDR3 is 19 residues. The CDR3 is CASSKVSPTGGRGNQPQHF. The CDR3 DNA sequence: TGTGCCAGCAGCAAAGTCTCCCCCACAGGGGGCAGGGGCAATCAGCCCCAGCATTTT.

This clone appeared a few times. This chain uses TRBV7-5 with TRBJ2-7; the table's D call of TRBD2 was not tested on the DNA. TRBV7-5 is a pseudogene segment. CDR3 length: 15 residues. For the CDR3, the DNA is TGTGCCAGAAGCTTAGTTAGCGGGGGGGGCTACGAGCAGTACTTC. It is translated as CARSLVSGGGYEQYF.

The chain employs TRBV14 and TRBJ1-5, with D uncertain. Germline-derived CDR1 and CDR2 are SGHDN and FVKESK. Trimming took off 0 bases at V and 9 bases at J, with 6 bases between the two ends. CDR3 length equals 12 residues. The CDR3 loop reads CASSQESGPQHF. The CDR3 DNA reads as TGTGCCAGCAGCCAAGAATCCGGGCCCCAGCATTTT. The full variable domain, rest sourced from reference TRBV14 and TRBJ1-5, is EAGVTQFPSHSVIEKGQTVTLRCDPISGHDNLYWYRRVMGKEIKFLLHFVKESKQDESGMPNNRFLAERTGGTYSTLKVQPAELEDSGVYFCASSQESGPQHFGDGTRLSIL.

This chain connects TRBV2 to TRBJ2-7; D might be TRBD1 (5 bases). V was cut by 0 bases and J by 2 bases, with 5 bases left in between. Germline loops: CDR1 SNHLY, CDR2 FYNNEI. CDR3 length: 13 amino acids. CDR3 coding DNA: TGTGCCAGCAGTGAAGCGGGGCCCTACGAGCAGTACGTC. Its translation: CASSEAGPYEQYV.

The chain uses TRBV6-5 and TRBJ1-4, with TRBD1 matching over 8 bases. Germline V gene lookup returns CDR1 MNHEY and CDR2 SVGAGI. The junction had 6 bases not matched to a gene; V was cut back by 5 bases and J by 7 bases. This CDR3 spans 14 amino acids. DNA for the CDR3: TGTGCCAGCAGTCGACAGGGGTTCGTTGAAAAACTGTTTTTT. It is translated as CASSRQGFVEKLFF.

The V call is TRBV25-1, the J call TRBJ1-2; D not certain. The CDR3 is 12 residues long. CDR1 MGHDK and CDR2 SYGVNS come from the germline V gene. Trimming took off 8 bases at V and 8 bases at J, with 15 bases between the two ends. CDR3 sequence (DNA): TGTGCCAGCGGGTCCCGACGAGGAGGCTACACCTTC. This encodes CASGSRRGGYTF.

The chain combines TRBV6-1 with TRBJ2-1; 10 bases are shared with TRBD2. CDR1 and CDR2 (germline): MNHNS, SASEGT. Losses at the gene ends were 4 bases for V and 7 bases for J; bases not matched to a gene: 7. CDR3 length equals 15 residues. The CDR3 loop reads CASSASGGAGNEQFF. The CDR3, as DNA: TGTGCCAGCAGTGCGAGCGGGGGGGCAGGTAATGAGCAGTTCTTC.

V gene TRBV7-2 combines with J gene TRBJ2-3; 12 bases are a match to TRBD2. This CDR3 is built from 16 residues. CDR1 SGHTA and CDR2 FQGNSA come from the germline V gene. V was clipped by 4 bases and J by 2 bases; unmatched bases: 4. For the CDR3, the DNA is TGTGCCAGCAGCTCCGGACTAGCGGGGTACACAGATACGCAGTATTTT. It is translated as CASSSGLAGYTDTQYF.

The rearrangement uses TRBV5-4 and TRBJ2-7, with D maybe TRBD2 (7 bases). Deletions cut 4 bases from V and 0 bases from J, with 14 bases between. The CDR3 is 15 residues long. The V gene's germline CDR1 is SGHNT and CDR2 YYREEE (reference sequence). CDR3 loop: CASSGGGRNSYEQYF. Here the CDR3 DNA reads TGTGCCAGCAGCGGCGGGGGCCGAAACTCCTACGAGCAGTACTTC.

The chain employs TRBV6-1 and TRBJ2-3; 12 positions agree with TRBD2. The V and J ends lost 1 base and 6 bases, in that order; junction bases with no gene match: 2. The CDR3 runs 15 residues. CDR1 and CDR2 from the germline V gene are MNHNS and SASEGT. CDR3 bases: TGTGCCAGCAGTGAAGTGACTAGCGGGGGCGATACGCAGTATTTT. Amino acids: CASSEVTSGGDTQYF.